Given below is one TCR beta chain in context. The data were obtained in a study of blood T cell repertoires in COVID-19. Study information: The samples span acute and convalescent COVID-19 from the United States, Italy and Spain. PBMCs, B-cell-depleted T cells, or T cells provided the cDNA or gDNA that made up the material.

Which cohort a participant joined came from the clinical history participants gave. From germline, CDR1 is LNHDA and CDR2 SQIVND (reference sequence). The CDR3 is made up of 13 amino acids. V lost 7 bases and J lost 5, with 12 bases in between. The assay was immunoSEQ multiplex PCR, and TCRdb's table has in-frame clones only and misses some. Among some 140,000 clones listed, roughly 84% were seen once. Input material: PBMCs or T cells enriched from blood (not recorded which). This TCR was recovered from a middle-aged man with acute COVID-19. The gene calls are TRBV19 and TRBJ1-5; D unresolved. The CDR3, as DNA: TGTGCCAGTAACCCCAGGTTGGATCAGCCCCAGCATTTT. Encoded protein: CASNPRLDQPQHF.